This paragraph covers one T cell receptor (beta chain) sequence. The antigen remains undetermined. This specimen belongs to a study of molecular identifiers for immune sequencing clone quantification. Study outcomes and limitations: Beyond 20 RNA copies, clones held over 97% of effector molecules, compared with under 1% in naive cells. Jurkat TCR RNA spiked in from one cell (amid about a million naive cells) was reportedly detectable.

TCRdb called the PCR reads again in MiXCR, with one record for every CDR3 protein. The sample lists around 470,000 distinct CDR3 sequences, over 20% occurring once. This CDR3 comprises 15 residues. V was clipped by 6 bases and J by 0 bases, with 12 bases between them. Germline CDR1 is MNHEY and CDR2 is SMNVEV (reference sequence). Using a CD8+CD4-CCR7+CD45RA+ phenotype, naive CD8 T cells were sorted. Sequencing was performed on naive CD8+ T cells from blood, with Jurkat cell RNA spiked in. The subset denotes: FACS-sorted CD8+CD4-CCR7+CD45RA+ naive T cells. The receptor comes from a human donor in good health. Some libraries in this study had Jurkat cell RNA spiked in. The chain combines TRBV27 with TRBJ1-3, with D perhaps matching TRBD1 (6 bases). In nucleotides, the CDR3 is TGTGCCAGCAGGCAGGGGCCCCACTCTGGAAACACCATATATTTT. Amino acid sequence: CASRQGPHSGNTIYF.